The 9 T cell receptor beta chains reported below all come from one sample, sequenced in a study of identical twins. TCRdb independently ran MiXCR on the 5' RACE reads; one entry per CDR3 protein. The sample shows around 690,000 distinct CDR3 sequences, 21% of them seen only once. This same sample was also taken into another study, of T cells expressing NK-cell markers.

Sequencing was carried out using PBMCs. The receptors were gathered from a woman aged 18-29 years in good health.

This clonotype appeared many times. The CDR3: CAAGGGYTF. CDR3 bases: TGTGCCGCCGGGGGGGGCTACACCTTC. The V gene is TRBV10-3, the J gene TRBJ1-2; tentatively, D is TRBD1 (5 bases). Trimming shortened V by 11 bases and J by 8 bases, and 9 bases separated the two germline ends. CDR1 is ENHRY, CDR2 SYGVKD, per germline. The CDR3 runs 9 residues.

Remarks on this clonotype: Compared with germline, one end of the junction differs, possibly owing to a read error. The J gene is TRBJ2-1, the V gene TRBV15; D is perhaps TRBD1 (5 bases). Germline CDR1 and CDR2: LNHNV and YYDKDF (reference sequence). The CDR3 extends over 13 amino acids. CDR3 in amino acids: CATSRDGAIGVIF. The CDR3 DNA reads as TGTGCCACCAGCAGAGATGGGGCTATTGGCGTAATCTTC.

This clonotype occurred many times. The chain uses TRBV7-8 and TRBJ1-1, with TRBD1 as a possible D gene (5 bases). The CDR3 consists of 16 residues. V was clipped by 5 bases and J by 2 bases, with 18 bases between them. Germline CDR1 SGHVS, CDR2 FQNEAQ. The CDR3 here is CASSLYQGSINTEAFF. CDR3 DNA: TGTGCCAGCAGCCTCTATCAGGGCTCGATTAACACTGAAGCTTTCTTT.

Many counts were recorded for this clonotype. The chain links TRBV9 to TRBJ1-1, with D unclear. V lost 0 bases, J lost 8 bases, and 14 bases lay in between. CDR1 and CDR2 from the germline V gene are SGDLS and YYNGEE. This CDR3 is 14 amino acids long. Here the CDR3 DNA reads TGTGCCAGCAGCGTAGCCTCAAGGGCAGAAGAAGCTTTCTTT. It specifies CASSVASRAEEAFF. The whole variable domain, remainder taken from reference TRBV9 and TRBJ1-1, is DSGVTQTPKHLITATGQRVTLRCSPRSGDLSVYWYQQSLDQGLQFLIQYYNGEERAKGNILERFSAQQFPDLHSELNLSSLELGDSALYFCASSVASRAEEAFFGQGTRLTVV.

This clonotype was counted many times. The chain couples TRBV5-1 to TRBJ1-2; TRBD1 is a possible D gene (6 bases). The V and J ends lost 4 bases and 4 bases respectively, with 14 bases between them. Germline V lookup: CDR1 SGHRS, CDR2 YFSETQ. CDR3 length: 14 residues. The CDR3 DNA reads TGCGCCAGCAGCACGGCGGACAGCTCCTATGGCTACACCTTC. It specifies CASSTADSSYGYTF.

This clonotype was counted between two and nine times. The gene calls are TRBV6-1 and TRBJ1-2; 8 nucleotides agree with TRBD1. The CDR3 covers 14 residues. V lost 5 bases to trimming and J lost 5 bases; unmatched junction nucleotides: 7. The germline V gene encodes CDR1 MNHNS and CDR2 SASEGT. The CDR3 protein is CASSTGTGYYGYTF. For the CDR3, the DNA is TGTGCCAGCAGTACCGGGACAGGTTATTATGGCTACACCTTC.

This clonotype turned up a few times. The genes are TRBV7-2 and TRBJ2-7; D remains unclear. Germline V gives CDR1 SGHTA, CDR2 FQGNSA. V lost 2 bases, J lost 4 bases, and 9 bases lay in between. This CDR3 is built from 13 residues. CDR3 sequence: CASSLNFLYEQYF. CDR3 bases: TGTGCCAGCAGCTTAAATTTCTTATACGAGCAGTACTTC.

The gene calls are TRBV5-1 and TRBJ2-3; 9 bases match TRBD2. The CDR3 consists of 13 residues. Unmatched junction bases numbered 4, after V lost 6 bases and J lost 5 bases. Germline V gives CDR1 SGHRS, CDR2 YFSETQ. CDR3 in DNA: TGCGCCAGCAAATCAGCGGGAGGAGATACGCAGTATTTT. This codes for CASKSAGGDTQYF.

This clonotype has a count of ten or more. The chain employs TRBV12-3 or TRBV12-4 and TRBJ2-2; 14 nucleotides line up with TRBD2. The CDR3 is made up of 17 amino acids. Unmatched junction bases numbered 9, after V lost 7 bases and J lost 5 bases. CDR3 loop: CASTAGLAGVGTGELFF. Written as DNA, the CDR3 is TGTGCCAGCACCGCGGGACTAGCGGGAGTAGGAACCGGGGAGCTGTTTTTT.